Here is one T cell receptor beta chain with its context. Its antigen remains unknown. This entry is derived from a study of a mutant IDH1 vaccine in newly diagnosed glioma. Across the whole study: Former treatment meant radiotherapy, temozolomide, or both; the majority had gotten both.

This table comes from immunoSEQ multiplex PCR, and its TCRdb copy is limited to in-frame clones, with some not included. This table holds about 120,000 clones, approximately 87% found once. Sample time point: week 11, during vaccination. Each vaccine dose was 300 ug of mutant IDH1 20-mer peptide, with topical imiquimod. With V trimmed by 1 base and J by 0 bases, 11 bases remained unmatched. The length of the CDR3 is 19 residues. The germline CDR1 and CDR2 sequences are SGHVS and FQNEAQ. Study-wide findings and caveats: Top-clonotype changes in peripheral T cells seemed unrelated to pseudoprogression.

The V call is TRBV7-8, the J call TRBJ1-5; 8 bases map to TRBD1. The receptor's source is a woman in her fifties or sixties with glioma. Specimen: PBMCs, collected from a glioma patient whose treatment included an IDH1 peptide vaccine. For the CDR3, the DNA is TGTGCCAGCAGCTTAGGCAGGGGGCTCCTATTGAATAGCAATCAGCCCCAGCATTTT. Protein product: CASSLGRGLLLNSNQPQHF.